This T cell receptor (beta chain) was observed in a study of T cell clonotyping in hematopoietic cell transplantation. The ends were cut back, 3 bases at V and 4 bases at J, with 12 bases in the middle. The CDR3 sequence is 14 residues long. Germline-derived CDR1 and CDR2 are MRHNA and SNTAGT. Findings of the study overall: Pathologically expanded recipient clonotypes increased progressively from day 30 to day 180 as diversity fell.

Concerning this clone itself: Its specificity is not known.

Only in-frame clones appear in the TCRdb table, and some are missing; sequencing was by immunoSEQ multiplex PCR. The sample records some 15,000 clones, roughly nine tenths being singletons. This clonotype was sampled from a man in his fifties in good health. Some clones in this sample may be carry-over from other donors' samples. The sample consisted of peripheral blood mononuclear cells. The V and J genes are TRBV6-4 and TRBJ2-5; a weak D match, TRBD1 (7 bases). This chain's CDR3 is CASSEQGGGETQYF. The CDR3 nucleotides are TGTGCCAGCAGTGAGCAGGGGGGAGGAGAGACCCAGTACTTC.